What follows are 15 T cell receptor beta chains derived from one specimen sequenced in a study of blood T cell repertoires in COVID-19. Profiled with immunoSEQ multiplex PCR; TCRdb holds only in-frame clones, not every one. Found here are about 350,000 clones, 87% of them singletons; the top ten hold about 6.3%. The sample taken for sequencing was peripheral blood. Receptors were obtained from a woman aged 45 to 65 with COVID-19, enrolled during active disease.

CDR3 sequence: CASSLTSNHGYTF. CDR3 nucleotides: TGTGCCAGCAGCCTAACGAGCAACCATGGCTACACCTTC. The chain joins TRBV9 to TRBJ1-2; no definite D call. Germline CDR1 reads SGDLS; CDR2 reads YYNGEE. The CDR3 has 13 residues. The V gene lost 4 bases and the J gene lost 6 bases, with 13 bases spanning the gap.

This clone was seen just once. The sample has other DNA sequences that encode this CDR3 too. CDR3 bases: TGCGCCAGCAGCCGTACAGGGTCGAACACTGAAGCTTTCTTT. This gives the protein CASSRTGSNTEAFF. The chain recombines TRBV5-1 with TRBJ1-1, with D possibly matching TRBD1 (6 bases). V lost 4 bases and J lost 1, with 11 bases in between. Germline loops: CDR1 SGHRS, CDR2 YFSETQ. The length of the CDR3 is 14 residues. The full variable domain, completed using reference TRBV5-1 and TRBJ1-1, is KAGVTQTPRYLIKTRGQQVTLSCSPISGHRSVSWYQQTPGQGLQFLFEYFSETQRNKGNFPGRFSGRQFSNSRSEMNVSTLELGDSALYLCASSRTGSNTEAFFGQGTRLTVV.

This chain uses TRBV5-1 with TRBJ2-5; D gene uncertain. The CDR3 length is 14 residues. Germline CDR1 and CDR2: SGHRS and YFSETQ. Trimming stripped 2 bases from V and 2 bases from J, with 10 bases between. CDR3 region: CASSFGGEQETQYF. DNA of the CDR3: TGCGCCAGCAGCTTTGGCGGAGAGCAAGAGACCCAGTACTTC.

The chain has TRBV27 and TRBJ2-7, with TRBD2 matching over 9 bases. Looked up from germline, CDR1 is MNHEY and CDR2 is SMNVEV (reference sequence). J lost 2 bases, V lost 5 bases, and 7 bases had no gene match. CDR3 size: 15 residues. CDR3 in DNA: TGTGCCAGCAGTCCCCGACTAGCGGAGGCCTACGAGCAGTACTTC. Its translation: CASSPRLAEAYEQYF.

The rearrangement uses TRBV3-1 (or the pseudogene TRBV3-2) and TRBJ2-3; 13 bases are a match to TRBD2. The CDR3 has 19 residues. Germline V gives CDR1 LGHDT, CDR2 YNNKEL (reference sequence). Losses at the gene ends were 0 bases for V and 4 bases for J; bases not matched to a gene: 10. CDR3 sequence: CASSQDTSGRAETSDTQYF. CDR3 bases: TGTGCCAGCAGCCAAGATACTAGCGGGAGGGCCGAGACCTCAGATACGCAGTATTTT.

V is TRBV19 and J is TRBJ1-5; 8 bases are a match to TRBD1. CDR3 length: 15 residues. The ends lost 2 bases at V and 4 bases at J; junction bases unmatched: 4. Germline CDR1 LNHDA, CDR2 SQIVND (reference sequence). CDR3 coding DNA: TGTGCCAGTAGTATACAGGGGGCCCCTAATCAGCCCCAGCATTTT. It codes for CASSIQGAPNQPQHF.

The CDR3 loop is CASSEADRVGEAFF. Here the CDR3 DNA reads TGTGCCAGCAGTGAAGCGGACAGGGTTGGTGAAGCTTTCTTT. The chain carries TRBV6-1 and TRBJ1-1, with 8 nucleotides matching TRBD1. The J segment lost 7 bases and the V segment lost 0 bases, leaving 4 bases of the junction unmatched. The germline CDR1 and CDR2 sequences are MNHNS and SASEGT. The CDR3 runs 14 residues.

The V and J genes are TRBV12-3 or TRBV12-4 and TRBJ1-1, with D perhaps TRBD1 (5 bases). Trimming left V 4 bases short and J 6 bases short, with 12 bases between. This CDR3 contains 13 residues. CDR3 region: CASSYGRVSEAFF. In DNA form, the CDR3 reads TGTGCCAGCAGTTATGGCAGGGTCTCTGAAGCTTTCTTT.

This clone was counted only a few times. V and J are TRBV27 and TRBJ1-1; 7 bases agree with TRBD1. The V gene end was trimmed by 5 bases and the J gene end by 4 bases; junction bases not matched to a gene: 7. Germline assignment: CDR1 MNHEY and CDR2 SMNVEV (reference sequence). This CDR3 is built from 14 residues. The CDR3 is CASSIETGRTEAFF. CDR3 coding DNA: TGTGCCAGCAGTATTGAGACAGGGCGCACTGAAGCTTTCTTT.

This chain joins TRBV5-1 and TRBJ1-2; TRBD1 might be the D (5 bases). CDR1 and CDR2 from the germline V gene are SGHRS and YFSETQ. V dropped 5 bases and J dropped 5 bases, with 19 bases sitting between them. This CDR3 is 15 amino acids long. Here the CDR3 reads CASSPASYRGYGYTF. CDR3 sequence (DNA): TGCGCCAGCAGTCCCGCGTCCTACCGGGGGTATGGCTACACCTTC. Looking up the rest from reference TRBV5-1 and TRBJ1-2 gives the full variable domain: KAGVTQTPRYLIKTRGQQVTLSCSPISGHRSVSWYQQTPGQGLQFLFEYFSETQRNKGNFPGRFSGRQFSNSRSEMNVSTLELGDSALYLCASSPASYRGYGYTFGSGTRLTVV.

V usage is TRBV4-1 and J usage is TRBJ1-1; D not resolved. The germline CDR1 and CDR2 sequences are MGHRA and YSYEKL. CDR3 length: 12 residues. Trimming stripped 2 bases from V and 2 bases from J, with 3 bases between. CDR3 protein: CASSQHNTEAFF. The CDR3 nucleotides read TGCGCCAGCAGCCAACATAACACTGAAGCTTTCTTT.

The DNA for the CDR3 is TGTGCCAGCAGTTCTCCTGGACTAGCGGGAGTCTACGAGCAGTACTTC. This gives the protein CASSSPGLAGVYEQYF. The V and J genes are TRBV6-2 or TRBV6-3 and TRBJ2-7; 13 nucleotides match TRBD2. The CDR3 sequence is 16 residues long. Trimming took 4 bases from V and 3 from J; bases not matched to a gene: 6. Germline loops: CDR1 MNHEY, CDR2 SVGEGT.

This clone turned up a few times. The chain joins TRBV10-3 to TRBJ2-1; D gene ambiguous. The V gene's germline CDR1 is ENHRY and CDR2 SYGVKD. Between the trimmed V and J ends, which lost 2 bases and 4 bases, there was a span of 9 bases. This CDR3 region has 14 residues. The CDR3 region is CAISEEQIYNEQFF. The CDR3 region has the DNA TGTGCCATCAGTGAGGAACAGATTTACAATGAGCAGTTCTTC.

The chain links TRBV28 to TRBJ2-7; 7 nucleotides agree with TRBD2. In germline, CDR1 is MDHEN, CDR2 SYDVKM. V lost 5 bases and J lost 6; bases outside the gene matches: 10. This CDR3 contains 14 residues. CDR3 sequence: CASSTGTPGGEQYF. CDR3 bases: TGTGCCAGCAGTACCGGGACTCCGGGAGGCGAGCAGTACTTC.

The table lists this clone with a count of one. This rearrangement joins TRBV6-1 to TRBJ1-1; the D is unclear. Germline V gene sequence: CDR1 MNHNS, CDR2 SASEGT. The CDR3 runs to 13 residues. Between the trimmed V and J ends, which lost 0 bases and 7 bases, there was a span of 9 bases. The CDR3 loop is CASSEARRGEAFF. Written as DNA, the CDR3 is TGTGCCAGCAGTGAAGCCAGAAGAGGTGAAGCTTTCTTT.